This T cell receptor (beta chain) was sequenced in a study of blood T cells in healthy people across ages. The wider study: Template switching caught about one barcoded beta molecule for each two T cells. Findings and caveats of the study: In the absence of known donor CMV status, changes in expanded clonotypes were possibly confounded.

The authors ran a second PCR of about 7 to 12 cycles using a sample-barcoded 5' primer and a J-beta primer mix. Through a template-switch adaptor with 12 random nucleotides, each cDNA molecule received a tag. TCRdb redid the calling of the 5' RACE reads with MiXCR, one entry per CDR3 protein. The repertoire consists of 650,000 to 1,000,000 distinct CDR3 sequences, with about 37% occurring once and the leading ten covering 10% to 15%. The germline gives CDR1 SGDLS, CDR2 YYNGEE. The CDR3 is 14 residues long. V gave up 4 bases and J gave up 6 bases, with 13 bases separating them. This clonotype occurred a few times. Its antigen is undetermined.

V usage is TRBV9 and J usage is TRBJ2-2, with D unresolved. The material sequenced was blood. This receptor was taken from a man younger than 35 in good health. CDR3 bases: TGTGCCAGCAGCCTCACGTTTGCTGCCGGGGAGCTGTTTTTT. It yields the protein CASSLTFAAGELFF.